The rows below give T cell receptor beta chains drawn from one sample of a study of blood T cell repertoires in COVID-19. Sequenced by immunoSEQ multiplex PCR; TCRdb stores in-frame clones only, minus some. The table lists a few hundred thousand clones, 70% to 90% of them singletons. Sequences were obtained from PBMCs or T cells enriched from blood (not recorded which). These TCRs come from a woman in her forties with acute COVID-19. Both conserved end residues are part of each CDR3. A D gene is named only where the DNA matches it firmly. Expanded clones are given a class, and other clones once, few, many or no size at all.

D gene	V gene	J gene	clone size	CDR3 DNA	CDR3 protein
TRBD2	TRBV28	TRBJ2-1	-	TGTGCCAGCAGTTTAGATATAGCGGGAGGGCCGGAGTACAATGAGCAGTTCTTC	CASSLDIAGGPEYNEQFF
-	TRBV29-1	TRBJ1-1	few	TGCAGCGTTGAAAGGGGGGGAGAAGCTTTCTTT	CSVERGGEAFF
-	TRBV10-3	TRBJ1-1	-	TGTGCCATCAGTCTGGGATCGGGAAACACTGAAGCTTTCTTT	CAISLGSGNTEAFF
-	TRBV19	TRBJ2-7	-	TGTGCCAGTAGTCCCCACGGGACAATTACCTACGAGCAGTACTTC	CASSPHGTITYEQYF
TRBD1	TRBV27	TRBJ2-1	-	TGTGCCAGCAGTTTAGAAGACAGGGGGACCAATGAGCAGTTCTTC	CASSLEDRGTNEQFF
-	TRBV7-2	TRBJ1-1	-	TGTGCCAGCAGCTACCGACAGGCCTCCCACACTGAAGCTTTCTTT	CASSYRQASHTEAFF
-	TRBV12-3/TRBV12-4	TRBJ1-1	-	TGTGCCAGCAGCGGTCGTAGAGCTTTCTTT	CASSGRRAFF
-	TRBV6-5	TRBJ2-3	-	TGTGCCAGCAGCGGACAGGGAGGGAGCACAGATACGCAGTATTTT	CASSGQGGSTDTQYF
-	TRBV9	TRBJ2-1	-	TGTGCCAGCAGCACCAGGGGCGGGGGCGTCAACAATGAGCAGTTCTTC	CASSTRGGGVNNEQFF
TRBD2	TRBV11-2	TRBJ2-7	many	TGTGCCAGCAGCTTCCCCGGGACTAGCGGGACTGTCGAGCAGTACTTC	CASSFPGTSGTVEQYF
-	TRBV29-1	TRBJ2-1	-	TGCAGCGCCAGTGTCTACAATGAGCAGTTCTTC	CSASVYNEQFF
TRBD1	TRBV12-3/TRBV12-4	TRBJ2-7	-	TGTGCCAGCACCGAGACAGGGTCCTACGAGCAGTACTTC	CASTETGSYEQYF
-	TRBV28	TRBJ2-7	-	TGTGCCAGCTCGCGAAAGATTTACGAGCAGTACTTC	CASSRKIYEQYF
TRBD1	TRBV3-1/TRBV3-2	TRBJ1-1	-	TGTGCCAGCAGCCATGGGGACAGGGGGCTTAGTGAAGCTTTCTTT	CASSHGDRGLSEAFF
TRBD2	TRBV3-1/TRBV3-2	TRBJ2-3	-	TGTGCCAGCAGCAGAGCCACTAGCGGGGGGGCTGGAGATACGCAGTATTTT	CASSRATSGGAGDTQYF
-	TRBV19	TRBJ1-4	-	TGTGCCAGTAGTATTGGGGGAACAGGGAACGAAAAACTGTTTTTT	CASSIGGTGNEKLFF
TRBD2	TRBV5-1	TRBJ2-1	once	TGCGCCAGCAGCATTTCGGGGCGGGAGGGCAATGAGCAGTTCTTC	CASSISGREGNEQFF
TRBD1	TRBV2	TRBJ1-5	-	TGTGCCAGCAGTTCGGACAGGTTGAGCAATCAGCCCCAGCATTTT	CASSSDRLSNQPQHF
TRBD1	TRBV5-1	TRBJ2-5	-	TGCGCCAGCAGCGATGCAACCGGGACAGGGGGCGCAGAGACCCAGTACTTC	CASSDATGTGGAETQYF
-	TRBV28	TRBJ1-5	-	TGTGCCAGCACCCCTGGGGGCAGGGGAAATCAGCCCCAGCATTTT	CASTPGGRGNQPQHF
-	TRBV2	TRBJ1-5	-	TGTGCCAGCGGAAGGTTAGCAGCGAACAATCAGCCCCAGCATTTT	CASGRLAANNQPQHF
-	TRBV19	TRBJ1-2	-	TGTGCCAGTAGTATAGACCCCGGGTCGCGGGGTGGCTACACCTTC	CASSIDPGSRGGYTF
-	TRBV4-3	TRBJ2-5	-	TGCGCCAGCAGCCAAGAGGAGTGGCAGACCCAGTACTTC	CASSQEEWQTQYF
TRBD1	TRBV29-1	TRBJ2-1	-	TGCAGCGGATGGACAGGGAGCAATGAGCAGTTCTTC	CSGWTGSNEQFF
-	TRBV28	TRBJ2-5	-	TGTGCCAGCAGTCCCCCGGACACCCAAGAGACCCAGTACTTC	CASSPPDTQETQYF
TRBD2	TRBV6-6	TRBJ2-3	-	TGTGCCAGCAGATCCGGGAGGGGGGCGACAGATACGCAGTATTTT	CASRSGRGATDTQYF
TRBD1	TRBV5-6	TRBJ2-3	-	TGTGCCAGCAGCTTGGGGTCGCAGGGGGCAGATACGCAGTATTTT	CASSLGSQGADTQYF
TRBD1	TRBV5-1	TRBJ1-1	-	TGCGCCAGCAGCTATATGACAGGGGACACTGAAGCTTTCTTT	CASSYMTGDTEAFF
TRBD1	TRBV11-3	TRBJ2-1	-	TGTGCCAGCAGCTCCCGGGACAGGGTCTACAATGAGCAGTTCTTC	CASSSRDRVYNEQFF
-	TRBV6-2/TRBV6-3	TRBJ1-5	once	TGTGCCAGCAGTTATTATCCCGGACTGAACAACAATCAGCCCCAGCATTTT	CASSYYPGLNNNQPQHF
-	TRBV19	TRBJ1-5	-	TGTGCCAGTAGTAGGAGGAATCAGCCCCAGCATTTT	CASSRRNQPQHF
-	TRBV5-6	TRBJ1-1	-	TGTGCCAGCAGCTTCTTCGCGCTCCGGGCTTTCTTT	CASSFFALRAFF
-	TRBV12-3/TRBV12-4	TRBJ1-5	-	TGTGCCAGCAGTTCGACAGGCAATCAGCCCCAGCATTTT	CASSSTGNQPQHF
-	TRBV6-1	TRBJ1-4	-	TGTGCCAGCAGTGAAGTCGCGGCAGGGTTGATAGGTGAAAAACTGTTTTTT	CASSEVAAGLIGEKLFF
-	TRBV21-1	TRBJ2-7	-	TGTGCCAGCGAGTCCAGGACAGGGACGACCTACGAGCAGTACTTC	CASESRTGTTYEQYF
-	TRBV7-9	TRBJ2-3	-	TGTGCCAGCAGCCGAGGAACAGGGGGGACTAACACAGATACGCAGTATTTT	CASSRGTGGTNTDTQYF
TRBD2	TRBV5-4	TRBJ2-4	-	TGTGCCAGCAGCACGGGGGGGCGGGAAAACATTCAGTACTTC	CASSTGGRENIQYF
-	TRBV11-2	TRBJ1-3	-	TGTGCCAGCAGCTTATCTGTTAGGACAATCTCTGGAAACACCATATATTTT	CASSLSVRTISGNTIYF
TRBD1	TRBV5-1	TRBJ1-2	-	TGCGCCAGCAGCTTGCCACAGGACAGGGGGCCTGACTATGGCTACACCTTC	CASSLPQDRGPDYGYTF
TRBD1	TRBV11-3	TRBJ2-2	-	TGTGCCAGCAGCGGACCGGGACAGGGTACCGGGGAGCTGTTTTTT	CASSGPGQGTGELFF
TRBD2	TRBV6-4	TRBJ2-3	few	TGTGCCAGCAGTGACTCGTCGAGCGGGGGCGGCACAGATACGCAGTATTTT	CASSDSSSGGGTDTQYF
TRBD1	TRBV5-1	TRBJ2-3	-	TGCGCCAGCAGCAGACAGGGGGCAACAGATACGCAGTATTTT	CASSRQGATDTQYF
-	TRBV9	TRBJ1-1	-	TGTGCCAGCAGCGGGGGGCTGGAGAACACTGAAGCTTTCTTT	CASSGGLENTEAFF
-	TRBV6-5	TRBJ1-1	-	TGTGCCAGCACCAAGCCGGGAAGGAACACTGAAGCTTTCTTT	CASTKPGRNTEAFF
TRBD1	TRBV20-1	TRBJ2-5	-	TGCAGTGCTAGTGGCAGGGGGCAAGAAGAGACCCAGTACTTC	CSASGRGQEETQYF
-	TRBV23-1	TRBJ2-2	-	TGCGCCAGCAGTCAATCAATTGGACAGAACACCGGGGAGCTGTTTTTT	CASSQSIGQNTGELFF
TRBD2	TRBV7-6	TRBJ2-1	-	TGTGCCAGCAGCCCCGGACTAGCCAGGGGCAATGAGCAGTTCTTC	CASSPGLARGNEQFF
TRBD1	TRBV7-8	TRBJ1-2	few	TGTGCCAGCAGCTTAGTGTTCAGGGTGACAGGGAACTATGGCTACACCTTC	CASSLVFRVTGNYGYTF
-	TRBV2	TRBJ2-7	few	TGTGCCAGTGCAGAATACGAGCAGTACTTC	CASAEYEQYF
TRBD1	TRBV7-8	TRBJ1-2	-	TGTGCCAGCAGCTTGAGGACAGGGGGTAACTATGGCTACACCTTC	CASSLRTGGNYGYTF
TRBD1	TRBV7-3	TRBJ2-2	-	TGTGCCAGCGGATCCAGATCAGGGGGCGCGTTGGGGGAGCTGTTTTTT	CASGSRSGGALGELFF
TRBD2	TRBV11-2	TRBJ2-1	-	TGTGCCAGCAGCTTAGTGGCAGCGGGAGGGGGTGAGCAGTTCTTC	CASSLVAAGGGEQFF
TRBD2	TRBV2	TRBJ2-7	-	TGTGCCAGCAGTCGGGGGGGGTCCTACGAGCAGTACTTC	CASSRGGSYEQYF
-	TRBV28	TRBJ1-1	-	TGTGCCAGCAGTTTTATGGGGGCCCGGAACACTGAAGCTTTCTTT	CASSFMGARNTEAFF
-	TRBV7-9	TRBJ1-1	-	TGTGCCAGCAGCTTGAACGGGGCGGGAACTGAAGCTTTCTTT	CASSLNGAGTEAFF
TRBD1	TRBV28	TRBJ1-5	-	TGTGCCAGTATTTTGGGACAGGCTAATCAGCCCCAGCATTTT	CASILGQANQPQHF
-	TRBV11-3	TRBJ1-1	once	TGTGCCAGCAGCTCTGGGGGGGGGAACACTGAAGCTTTCTTT	CASSSGGGNTEAFF
-	TRBV2	TRBJ1-2	-	TGTGCCAGCAGTGAAAGCGGGGGGGACGTCGGACGGCTTAACTATGGCTACACCTTC	CASSESGGDVGRLNYGYTF
-	TRBV28	TRBJ1-2	-	TGTGCCAGCAGTTTATCCAATGGCCCCGGGTTGTTGTTGGTAGCTAACTATGGCTACACCTTC	CASSLSNGPGLLLVANYGYTF
TRBD2	TRBV5-4	TRBJ2-7	-	TGTGCCAGCAGCTTCCAAGGGCTAGCGGGCACCTACGAGCAGTACTTC	CASSFQGLAGTYEQYF